These 5 T cell receptor beta chains were all obtained from the same sample, sequenced in a study of T cells in Graves' hyperthyroidism and ophthalmopathy. Regions amplified from RNA transcripts were the TCR beta CDR3 regions. HTBI primers were the set used in a first-round RT-PCR of the TCR CDR3. TCRdb passed the multiplex PCR reads through MiXCR, listing each CDR3 protein once. The table has fewer than 350,000 distinct CDR3 sequences, about 18% seen once. The sequenced sample was blood. Receptors were obtained from a woman aged 50 to 60 with Graves' hyperthyroidism.

The chain carries TRBV9 and TRBJ1-2, with 7 bases aligning to TRBD1. J was trimmed by 4 bases and V by 4 bases; bases with no gene match: 7. CDR1 is SGDLS and CDR2 is YYNGEE in the germline V gene. The CDR3 totals 14 residues. The DNA for the CDR3 is TGTGCCAGCAGCCCGCATGCAGGGGGCTATGGCTACACCTTC. Its protein product is CASSPHAGGYGYTF.

This clonotype was seen once. A much larger clone sits a single nucleotide away, making a read error possible. The chain carries TRBV11-2 and TRBJ2-7; TRBD2 aligns across 7 bases. The CDR3 covers 15 residues. Germline CDR1 and CDR2: SGHAT and FQNNGV. This CDR3 reads CASSPLGGWDYEQCF. CDR3 nucleotide sequence: TGTGCCAGCAGCCCCCTCGGGGGGTGGGACTACGAGCAGTGCTTC.

This clonotype was detected only a few times. The J gene is TRBJ2-3, the V gene TRBV2; D may be TRBD2 (6 bases). V shed 4 bases and J shed 0 bases, with 11 bases lying between them. The CDR3 extends over 15 amino acids. Germline loops: CDR1 SNHLY, CDR2 FYNNEI. This chain's CDR3 is CASSGSGTSTDTQYF. The CDR3 bases are TGTGCCAGCAGTGGGTCAGGGACTAGCACAGATACGCAGTATTTT. Full variable domain (remainder filled in from reference TRBV2 and TRBJ2-3): EPEVTQTPSHQVTQMGQEVILRCVPISNHLYFYWYRQILGQKVEFLVSFYNNEISEKSEIFDDQFSVERPDGSNFTLKIRSTKLEDSAMYFCASSGSGTSTDTQYFGPGTRLTVL.

In this sample, this clonotype turned up a few times. The V gene is TRBV20-1, the J gene TRBJ2-7; unclear D gene. This CDR3 spans 14 amino acids. Germline V gives CDR1 DFQATT, CDR2 SNEGSKA (reference sequence). Trimming pared 0 bases from V and 0 bases from J, leaving 9 bases between. CDR3 sequence: CSARDVGNSYEQYF. The CDR3 DNA is TGCAGTGCTAGAGATGTGGGGAACTCCTACGAGCAGTACTTC.

The chain joins TRBV28 to TRBJ1-5; D may be TRBD1 (5 bases). This CDR3 has 12 residues. V was trimmed by 4 bases and J by 13 bases, leaving 14 bases between them. Germline V gene sequence: CDR1 MDHEN, CDR2 SYDVKM. In nucleotides, the CDR3 is TGTGCCAGCAGTTCACAGGTAGTCGTTCAGCATTTT. This gives the protein CASSSQVVVQHF.